This T cell receptor beta chain was identified during a study of identical twins. This clonotype was counted only a few times. This CDR3 has 16 residues. The V and J ends lost 0 bases and 0 bases, in that order; junction bases with no gene match: 4. The germline V gene encodes CDR1 SGHRS and CDR2 YFSETQ. MiXCR, run by TCRdb on the 5' RACE reads, gives a single entry per CDR3 protein. The sample holds 600,000 to 800,000 distinct CDR3 sequences, around 21% seen once. The same data also went into a second study, on T cells expressing NK-cell markers. That paper notes: The study sequenced eight donors, seven HCMV-seropositive and one seronegative.

This clonotype was sampled from a woman between 18 and 30 years old in good health. The chain joins TRBV5-1 to TRBJ2-7; 9 bases line up with TRBD1. The specimen sequenced was PBMCs. The CDR3 DNA reads TGCGCCAGCAGCTTGGGGGGGACAGGGAGCTCCTACGAGCAGTACTTC. Amino acid sequence: CASSLGGTGSSYEQYF.